This T cell receptor beta chain was documented in a study of cytomegalovirus exposure and HLA in healthy donors. On the study more broadly: A subsequent analysis reported that the 100 to 150 validation repertoires were produced on the same platform that had also been used for the roughly 670 first-cohort repertoires.

V gave up 0 bases and J gave up 6 bases, with 15 bases separating them. The CDR3 has 16 residues. From germline, CDR1 is MGHRA and CDR2 YSYEKL. Study conclusions and caveats: Most TCR sequences were rare, but some public TCRs occurred in many donors. Cytomegalovirus-associated TCR beta chains were listed, numbering approximately 150.

As concerns this clone: Its cognate antigen is unknown.

Sequencing was performed with immunoSEQ multiplex PCR; in TCRdb, only in-frame clones are kept and a portion is missing. Of around 300,000 clones listed, approximately 86% were seen once; the top ten hold approximately 1%. The sample was PBMCs. The sequence was obtained from a woman aged 18-35 years in good health and CMV-seronegative. V and J are TRBV4-1 and TRBJ1-5; a weak D match, TRBD1 (5 bases). The CDR3 protein is CASSQDARREGQPQHF. For the CDR3, the DNA is TGCGCCAGCAGCCAAGATGCCCGCAGGGAAGGTCAGCCCCAGCATTTT.